This is a list of T cell receptor beta chains from one sample in a study of OX40 agonist ivuxolimab in advanced cancers. The table came from immunoSEQ multiplex PCR; TCRdb's copy has only in-frame clones and leaves some out. Here the sample spans 20,000 to 25,000 clones, roughly nine tenths being singletons. This sample comprised CD4+ or CD8+ T cells sorted from blood, obtained in a trial of the OX40 agonist ivuxolimab. The receptors originated from an adult with an advanced solid tumor such as melanoma, head and neck, liver or kidney cancer. The CDR3 runs from the conserved cysteine through the conserved F or W. The D gene is left open where the match is weak. Expanded clones are given a class, and other clones once, few, many or no size at all.

d_gene,v_gene,j_gene,abundance,CDR3aa,CDR3nt
TRBD1,TRBV30,TRBJ2-7,-,CAWRRGQGSYEQYF,TGTGCCTGGAGGAGAGGACAGGGGTCCTACGAGCAGTACTTC
-,TRBV4-2,TRBJ2-1,once,CASSQARDNNEQFF,TGTGCCAGCAGCCAAGCGCGGGACAACAATGAGCAGTTCTTC
-,TRBV30,TRBJ2-7,-,CAWSNRDSYEQYF,TGTGCCTGGAGTAACAGGGACTCCTACGAGCAGTACTTC
TRBD1,TRBV28,TRBJ1-6,few,CASSLEGTGGESPLHF,TGTGCCAGCAGTTTAGAGGGGACAGGGGGCGAGTCACCCCTCCACTTT
TRBD1,TRBV4-1,TRBJ2-1,-,CASSPRQGYYNEQFF,TGCGCCAGCAGCCCACGACAGGGGTACTACAATGAGCAGTTCTTC
-,TRBV27,TRBJ2-3,-,CASSSDPAYTQYF,TGTGCCAGCAGTTCGGACCCCGCATATACGCAGTATTTT
TRBD1,TRBV7-8,TRBJ2-1,-,CASSLADRNTYNEQFF,TGTGCCAGCTCCCTCGCGGACAGGAATACCTACAATGAGCAGTTCTTC
TRBD1,TRBV27,TRBJ2-5,-,CASSPQDRIQETQYF,TGTGCCAGCAGTCCTCAGGACAGGATACAAGAGACCCAGTACTTC
-,TRBV27,TRBJ2-7,-,CASSPSTPPGAYEQYF,TGTGCCAGCAGTCCGTCGACTCCCCCGGGCGCATACGAGCAGTACTTC
-,TRBV5-5,TRBJ1-5,-,CASSLATVRAQHF,TGTGCCAGCAGCTTGGCGACCGTGAGAGCCCAGCATTTT
-,TRBV5-5,TRBJ1-5,-,CASSLAFGQPQHF,TGTGCCAGCAGCTTGGCCTTTGGGCAGCCCCAGCATTTT
-,TRBV7-9,TRBJ2-3,-,CASSLAGRVTDTQYF,TGTGCCAGCAGCTTAGCGGGCAGGGTCACAGATACGCAGTATTTT
-,TRBV4-2,TRBJ2-2,-,CASSPTNTGELFF,TGTGCCAGCAGCCCCACCAACACCGGGGAGCTGTTTTTT
-,TRBV30,TRBJ1-2,-,CAWSRLVDGYTF,TGTGCCTGGAGTCGACTCGTTGATGGCTACACCTTC
-,TRBV2,TRBJ2-7,-,CASLRATSEQYF,TGTGCCAGCCTAAGGGCCACCTCCGAGCAGTACTTC
TRBD1,TRBV11-2,TRBJ2-7,-,CASSYGTGVGDGYEQYF,TGTGCCAGCAGCTACGGGACAGGGGTCGGCGACGGCTACGAGCAGTACTTC
TRBD2,TRBV7-9,TRBJ2-1,-,CASSLGGLAGGPHNEQFF,TGTGCCAGCAGCTTAGGAGGACTAGCGGGAGGGCCCCACAATGAGCAGTTCTTC
-,TRBV4-1,TRBJ2-7,once,CASSHTTDYEQYF,TGCGCCAGCAGTCATACGACAGACTACGAGCAGTACTTC
TRBD1,TRBV4-1,TRBJ1-5,-,CASSQEGTGDNQPQHF,TGCGCCAGCAGCCAAGAAGGGACAGGAGATAATCAGCCCCAGCATTTT
TRBD1,TRBV19,TRBJ1-5,-,CASSIGTGGNQPQHF,TGTGCCAGTAGTATAGGGACAGGCGGCAATCAGCCCCAGCATTTT
-,TRBV7-9,TRBJ2-2,-,CASSLAKRNTGELFF,TGTGCCAGCAGCTTAGCCAAGCGGAACACCGGGGAGCTGTTTTTT
TRBD2,TRBV11-2,TRBJ2-4,-,CASSPLAGENIQYF,TGTGCCAGCAGCCCCCTAGCGGGAGAAAACATTCAGTACTTC
TRBD1,TRBV7-9,TRBJ1-4,-,CASRLGDRANEKLFF,TGTGCCAGCCGACTTGGGGACAGGGCGAATGAAAAACTGTTTTTT
TRBD1,TRBV9,TRBJ1-4,-,CASSVAPQGEKLFF,TGTGCCAGCAGCGTAGCTCCACAGGGGGAAAAACTGTTTTTT
-,TRBV6-5,TRBJ2-2,-,CASSALNTGELFF,TGTGCCAGCAGCGCTTTGAACACCGGGGAGCTGTTTTTT
-,TRBV6-1,TRBJ2-1,-,CASSEERSRSYEQFF,TGTGCCAGCAGTGAAGAGAGGAGTAGGAGCTACGAGCAGTTCTTC
-,TRBV6-5,TRBJ1-2,-,CASSQTPGRNYGYTF,TGTGCCAGCAGTCAAACACCGGGACGGAACTATGGCTACACCTTC
TRBD1,TRBV23-1,TRBJ2-2,-,CASVWDRVNTGELFF,TGCGCCAGCGTTTGGGACAGAGTTAACACCGGGGAGCTGTTTTTT
-,TRBV27,TRBJ1-2,-,CASMAMRTANYGYTF,TGTGCCAGCATGGCTATGAGGACAGCTAACTATGGCTACACCTTC
TRBD2,TRBV27,TRBJ2-2,-,CASSPSAGEDTGELFF,TGTGCCAGCAGTCCCTCAGCGGGAGAAGACACCGGGGAGCTGTTTTTT
-,TRBV4-3,TRBJ2-1,-,CASSQGDLGVMNEQFF,TGCGCCAGCAGCCAAGGTGACTTGGGGGTTATGAATGAGCAGTTCTTC
-,TRBV7-9,TRBJ1-2,-,CASSLTSRGGSRGYTF,TGTGCCAGCAGCTTAACGTCAAGAGGGGGGTCTCGGGGCTACACCTTC
-,TRBV2,TRBJ1-5,-,CASSPVGFSSNQPQHF,TGTGCCAGCAGTCCCGTAGGCTTTAGTAGCAATCAGCCCCAGCATTTT
-,TRBV19,TRBJ1-1,-,CASSMGLVRGPPEAFF,TGTGCCAGTAGTATGGGTCTCGTCAGGGGACCCCCTGAAGCTTTCTTT
-,TRBV9,TRBJ1-6,once,CASSVAGGDSPLHF,TGTGCCAGCAGCGTAGCTGGGGGGGATTCACCCCTCCACTTT
-,TRBV19,TRBJ2-5,-,CASSSRDTPRETQYF,TGTGCCAGTAGTTCCCGGGACACCCCGAGGGAGACCCAGTACTTC
TRBD2,TRBV27,TRBJ2-1,-,CASSGLAGSPNEQFF,TGTGCCAGCAGTGGACTAGCGGGAAGCCCCAATGAGCAGTTCTTC
TRBD1,TRBV27,TRBJ2-7,-,CASRRDRDYEQYF,TGTGCCAGCAGACGGGACAGGGACTACGAGCAGTACTTC
-,TRBV6-5,TRBJ2-1,-,CASSYEMGAGNEQFF,TGTGCCAGCAGTTATGAGATGGGGGCCGGGAATGAGCAGTTCTTC
-,TRBV27,TRBJ2-2,-,CASSLSERGLYTGELFF,TGTGCCAGCAGTTTATCAGAGAGGGGTCTATATACCGGGGAGCTGTTTTTT
-,TRBV27,TRBJ2-1,-,CASSSSGARGNEQFF,TGTGCCAGCAGCTCCAGCGGCGCCCGGGGTAATGAGCAGTTCTTC
TRBD2,TRBV29-1,TRBJ2-2,once,CSVETSSGPAGELFF,TGCAGCGTTGAAACCTCTAGCGGGCCGGCCGGGGAGCTGTTTTTT
-,TRBV4-2,TRBJ2-3,-,CASSQRAEPTDTQYF,TGTGCCAGCAGCCAAAGAGCGGAACCCACAGATACGCAGTATTTT
TRBD1,TRBV11-2,TRBJ2-7,-,CASSLGTGAYEQYF,TGTGCCAGCAGCTTAGGGACAGGGGCCTACGAGCAGTACTTC
-,TRBV27,TRBJ2-1,-,CASSPRGRHNEQFF,TGTGCCAGCAGTCCTCGGGGTCGCCACAATGAGCAGTTCTTC
-,TRBV4-3,TRBJ2-1,-,CASSQDPGDYNEQFF,TGCGCCAGCAGCCAAGATCCCGGCGACTACAATGAGCAGTTCTTC
TRBD1,TRBV28,TRBJ1-1,-,CASSGDRETNTEAFF,TGTGCCAGCAGTGGGGACAGGGAGACGAACACTGAAGCTTTCTTT
-,TRBV4-3,TRBJ2-5,-,CASSQEVGGGETQYF,TGCGCCAGCAGCCAAGAGGTGGGAGGGGGAGAGACCCAGTACTTC
-,TRBV7-2,TRBJ2-3,-,CASSLVQYF,TGTGCCAGCAGCTTAGTACAGTATTTT
-,TRBV9,TRBJ2-1,-,CASSVRNNEQFF,TGTGCCAGCAGCGTCCGGAACAATGAGCAGTTCTTC
-,TRBV4-3,TRBJ1-5,medium-sized,CASSQDIGDGQPQHF,TGCGCCAGCAGCCAAGATATCGGGGATGGCCAGCCCCAGCATTTT
-,TRBV25-1,TRBJ1-4,once,CASSLGANEKLFF,TGTGCCAGCAGTCTGGGGGCCAATGAAAAACTGTTTTTT
-,TRBV27,TRBJ1-5,-,CASSLSGGAANQPQHF,TGTGCCAGCAGTTTATCGGGAGGGGCGGCCAATCAGCCCCAGCATTTT
-,TRBV10-3,TRBJ1-5,-,CAISEIGGNQPQHF,TGTGCCATCAGTGAAATAGGGGGTAATCAGCCCCAGCATTTT
-,TRBV10-3,TRBJ1-3,-,CAISESETSGSGNTIYF,TGTGCCATCAGTGAGTCCGAGACGTCAGGCTCTGGAAACACCATATATTTT
TRBD2,TRBV4-1,TRBJ2-3,-,CASSQEELSGGTDTQYF,TGCGCCAGCAGCCAAGAGGAATTAAGCGGGGGCACAGATACGCAGTATTTT
TRBD1,TRBV11-2,TRBJ2-5,-,CASSSRRGQGAGTQYF,TGTGCCAGCAGCTCTCGGAGGGGACAGGGGGCTGGGACCCAGTACTTC